The T cell receptor (beta chain) described here comes from a study of cytomegalovirus exposure and HLA in healthy donors. PCR amplification relied on 60 Vbeta primers (plus 13 Jbeta primers). The table came from immunoSEQ multiplex PCR; TCRdb's copy has only in-frame clones and leaves some out. The sample includes roughly 150,000 clones, around 86% of them seen just once. The sequencing sample was made of PBMCs. The TCR was taken from a female donor in good health and CMV-seronegative.

The CDR3 region is CASSPGQAEGNYGYTF. As DNA, the CDR3 is TGTGCCAGCAGCCCAGGACAGGCCGAGGGTAACTATGGCTACACCTTC. The genes are TRBV5-8 and TRBJ1-2, with 7 bases lining up with TRBD1. Trimming at V came to 4 bases and at J to 1 base, leaving 10 bases not matched to a gene. This CDR3 region has 16 residues. The germline V gene encodes CDR1 SGHTS and CDR2 YDEGEE.